The present entry profiles one T cell receptor (beta chain) with its context. This sample was taken from a study of cytomegalovirus exposure and HLA in healthy donors. The CDR3 extends over 15 amino acids. Germline V gene sequence: CDR1 SGHRS, CDR2 YFSETQ. Trimming took 3 bases from V and 5 from J; bases not matched to a gene: 7. PCR amplification relied on 60 Vbeta primers (plus 13 Jbeta primers). TCRdb keeps only in-frame clones here, not all; method: immunoSEQ multiplex PCR. This table holds roughly 100,000 clones, around 80% found once. Sequences were obtained from PBMCs. This TCR was sampled from a man in his thirties or forties in good health and CMV-seropositive. The chain combines TRBV5-1 with TRBJ2-2; 7 bases are shared with TRBD1. DNA of the CDR3: TGCGCCAGCAGCTCCAGACAGGGAAGTACCGGGGAGCTGTTTTTT. Protein: CASSSRQGSTGELFF.